The rows below give T cell receptor beta chains drawn from one sample of a study of T cells in Graves' hyperthyroidism and ophthalmopathy. MiXCR, applied by TCRdb to the multiplex PCR reads, yields one record per CDR3 protein. Of 370,000 or so distinct CDR3 sequences in the sample, around a sixth were seen once. The sequencing sample was made of blood. All receptors derive from a woman under 30 with Graves' hyperthyroidism that later progressed to Graves' ophthalmopathy. CDR3s include the opening cysteine and the closing phenylalanine or tryptophan. The D gene is left open where the match is weak. A row's size may be missing; if present it is once, few, many or a size class.

.,TRBV5-1,.,TRBJ2-7,CASSYGPEYEQYF,TGCGCCAGCAGCTACGGACCGGAGTACGAGCAGTACTTC
.,TRBV25-1,TRBD1,TRBJ2-3,CASTGTGGVADTQYF,TGTGCCAGCACAGGGACAGGGGGAGTAGCAGATACGCAGTATTTT
.,TRBV28,.,TRBJ2-1,CASSFFTGGGPGDEQFF,TGTGCCAGCAGTTTTTTCACGGGAGGGGGCCCGGGAGATGAGCAGTTCTTC
many,TRBV5-6,.,TRBJ2-1,CASSLAGLTYNEQFF,TGTGCCAGCAGCCTGGCGGGCCTGACCTACAATGAGCAGTTCTTC
many,TRBV28,.,TRBJ1-1,CASSLELVGGTEAFF,TGTGCCAGCAGTCTAGAATTGGTAGGGGGGACTGAAGCTTTCTTT
many,TRBV6-6,.,TRBJ2-7,CASSYSSVAGEQYF,TGTGCCAGCAGTTACTCGAGCGTGGCAGGCGAGCAGTACTTC
.,TRBV13,.,TRBJ1-4,CASSLEGSTTEKLFF,TGTGCCAGCAGCTTAGAGGGATCAACTACTGAAAAACTGTTTTTT
few,TRBV15,.,TRBJ2-5,CATSRFTQETQYF,TGTGCCACCAGCAGATTCACTCAAGAGACCCAGTACTTC
many,TRBV6-2/TRBV6-3,.,TRBJ2-5,CASTLTEETQYF,TGTGCCAGCACCCTGACGGAGGAGACCCAGTACTTC
.,TRBV9,TRBD2,TRBJ2-5,CASSARGGAGVEETQYF,TGTGCCAGCAGTGCACGGGGTGGTGCGGGAGTGGAAGAGACCCAGTACTTC
many,TRBV28,TRBD1,TRBJ1-3,CASNTGGSGNTIYF,TGTGCCAGCAATACAGGGGGTTCTGGAAACACCATATATTTT
many,TRBV28,.,TRBJ2-7,CASSPGPVGMDYEQYF,TGTGCCAGCAGTCCAGGGCCCGTCGGAATGGACTACGAGCAGTACTTC
many,TRBV30,TRBD1,TRBJ1-5,CAWSGQGDQPQHF,TGTGCCTGGAGTGGACAGGGGGATCAGCCCCAGCATTTT
.,TRBV5-4,.,TRBJ1-1,CASSPGPMNTEAFF,TGTGCCAGCAGCCCTGGTCCCATGAACACTGAAGCTTTCTTT
many,TRBV4-1,TRBD1,TRBJ2-7,CASSQDKGTGFYEQYF,TGCGCCAGCAGCCAAGATAAGGGGACAGGGTTCTACGAGCAGTACTTC